This TCR beta chain was sequenced in a study of blood T cell repertoires in COVID-19. Study context: Sites in the United States, Italy and Spain provided acute and convalescent COVID-19 samples.

Sequenced by immunoSEQ multiplex PCR; TCRdb stores in-frame clones only, minus some. The data show tens of thousands of clones, with around 69% seen just once and about 16% held by the top ten. Trimming took 6 bases from V and 0 from J; bases not matched to a gene: 9. In germline, CDR1 is LNHDA, CDR2 SQIVND (reference sequence). This CDR3 comprises 16 residues. The sequence came from a man in his 70s with active or convalescent COVID-19. The sequencing input was peripheral blood. The chain recombines TRBV19 with TRBJ2-5; TRBD2 agrees at 8 bases. CDR3 sequence reads: CASRISGGGNQETQYF. CDR3 in DNA: TGTGCCAGTAGGATCTCGGGCGGGGGGAACCAAGAGACCCAGTACTTC.